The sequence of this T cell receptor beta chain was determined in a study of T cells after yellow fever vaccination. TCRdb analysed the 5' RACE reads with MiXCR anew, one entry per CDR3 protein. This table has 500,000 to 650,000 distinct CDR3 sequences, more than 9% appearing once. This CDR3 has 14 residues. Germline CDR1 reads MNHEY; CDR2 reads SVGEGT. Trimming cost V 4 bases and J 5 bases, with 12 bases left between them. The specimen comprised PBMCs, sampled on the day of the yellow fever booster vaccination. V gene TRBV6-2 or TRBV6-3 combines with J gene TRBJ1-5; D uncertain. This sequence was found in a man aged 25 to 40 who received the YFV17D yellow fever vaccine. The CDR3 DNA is TGTGCCAGCAGTTCCCAGTCAGAAGATCAGCCCCAGCATTTT. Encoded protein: CASSSQSEDQPQHF.